The TCR beta chain under discussion was sequenced for a study of blood T cell repertoires in COVID-19. Sequenced by immunoSEQ multiplex PCR; TCRdb stores in-frame clones only, minus some. The repertoire holds about 160,000 clones, with 60% to 85% as singletons. This clone was counted a few times. This clonotype was sampled from a man between 65 and 85 years old with acute or convalescent COVID-19. Input material: peripheral blood.

CDR3 protein: CATSEASGSSGELFF. CDR3 coding DNA: TGTGCCACCAGTGAAGCCAGCGGGAGCTCCGGGGAGCTGTTTTTT. The rearrangement joins TRBV24-1 to TRBJ2-2, with TRBD2 matching 8 bases. In germline, CDR1 is KGHDR, CDR2 SFDVKD. The CDR3 spans 15 residues. With 4 bases clipped from V and 6 bases from J, the junction kept 6 bases outside the gene matches.